The 18 T cell receptor beta chains below all came from one sample that was sequenced in a study of blood T cell repertoires in COVID-19. TCRdb's copy holds only in-frame clones and misses some; the assay was immunoSEQ multiplex PCR. The data show under 250,000 clones, 75% to 85% seen once. Material: peripheral blood. These receptors were taken from a human donor in a cohort sampled during active COVID-19.

This clone came up many times. The chain uses TRBV25-1 and TRBJ2-2; no clear D. CDR3 length: 15 amino acids. The V end lost 4 bases, the J end lost 1 base, and 10 bases lay between the germline ends. Germline-derived CDR1 and CDR2 are MGHDK and SYGVNS. CDR3 nucleotide sequence: TGTGCCAGCAGTGGTAAACAGATGAACACCGGGGAGCTGTTTTTT. Amino acids: CASSGKQMNTGELFF. The whole variable domain, filled in from reference TRBV25-1 and TRBJ2-2, reads EADIYQTPRYLVIGTGKKITLECSQTMGHDKMYWYQQDPGMELHLIHYSYGVNSTEKGDLSSESTVSRIRTEHFPLTLESARPSHTSQYLCASSGKQMNTGELFFGEGSRLTVL.

The V call is TRBV18, the J call TRBJ1-6, with 9 bases that match TRBD1. Germline lookup yields CDR1 KGHSH and CDR2 LQKENI. J lost 5 bases, V lost 4 bases, and 6 bases had no gene match. The CDR3 has 16 amino acids. DNA for the CDR3: TGTGCCAGCTCACTCCAAGACAGGGGGAATAATTCACCCCTCCACTTT. Protein sequence: CASSLQDRGNNSPLHF.

The rearrangement links TRBV7-6 to TRBJ1-4; D is undetermined. The germline V gene encodes CDR1 SGHVS and CDR2 FNYEAQ. The CDR3 contains 13 residues. Trimming left V 1 base short and J 4 bases short, with 4 bases between. The CDR3 nucleotides are TGTGCCAGCAGCTTAGTAGTTAATGAAAAACTGTTTTTT. Translated, it gives CASSLVVNEKLFF.

V usage is TRBV10-3 and J usage is TRBJ1-1; 8 bases fit TRBD1. The V gene's germline CDR1 is ENHRY and CDR2 SYGVKD. The CDR3 length is 14 residues. After removal of 2 bases from V and 4 bases from J, the junction contained 3 bases not matched to a gene. The CDR3: CAISEQGAGTEAFF. Here the CDR3 DNA reads TGTGCCATCAGTGAGCAGGGGGCCGGCACTGAAGCTTTCTTT.

The gene calls are TRBV6-6 and TRBJ2-5; a weak D match, TRBD1 (5 bases). Germline lookup yields CDR1 MNHNY and CDR2 SVGAGI (reference sequence). This CDR3 is built from 15 residues. The germline V and J ends were trimmed by 0 bases and 5 bases, with 13 bases remaining between them. The CDR3 bases are TGTGCCAGCAGTTACTCGACAGTGGGGTGGGAGACCCAGTACTTC. Amino acid sequence: CASSYSTVGWETQYF.

The CDR3 loop is CSASLAGGNTDTQYF. CDR3 nucleotides: TGCAGTGCTAGTCTAGCGGGAGGCAACACAGATACGCAGTATTTT. V is TRBV20-1 and J is TRBJ2-3; 11 bases align to TRBD2. The CDR3 runs to 15 residues. After removal of 3 bases from V and 2 bases from J, the junction contained 4 bases not matched to a gene. Germline loops: CDR1 DFQATT, CDR2 SNEGSKA (reference sequence).

The chain links TRBV6-5 to TRBJ1-5; no reliable D call. Trimming removed 4 bases at V and 4 bases at J, with 14 bases between. Germline-derived CDR1 and CDR2 are MNHEY and SVGAGI. The CDR3 is 15 residues long. The CDR3 coding sequence is TGTGCCAGCAGTTCGGAGGTCCTTGGGAATCAGCCCCAGCATTTT. Encoded protein: CASSSEVLGNQPQHF.

The count of this clone is one. The chain is built from TRBV24-1 and TRBJ2-2; a possible D gene is TRBD1 (6 bases). Germline-derived CDR1 and CDR2 are KGHDR and SFDVKD. This CDR3 is 15 amino acids long. Trimming shortened V by 3 bases and J by 4 bases, and 11 bases separated the two germline ends. The CDR3 region has the DNA TGTGCCACCAGTGATCCGGGACACCCCACCGGGGAGCTGTTTTTT. Translating gives CATSDPGHPTGELFF.

The table lists this clone with a few counts. This sequence joins TRBV12-5 and TRBJ1-6; D is unclear. This CDR3 is 12 amino acids long. The V end was cut by 7 bases, the J end by 12 bases, with 13 bases between. Germline V gene data show CDR1 as LGHNT and CDR2 as FRNRAP. In nucleotides, the CDR3 is TGTGCTAGTGCCCTCGACGGAGGACCCCTCCACTTT. Residues: CASALDGGPLHF.

V and J are TRBV27 and TRBJ1-2; no definite D call. Trimming pared 0 bases from V and 0 bases from J, leaving 5 bases between. CDR1 is MNHEY and CDR2 is SMNVEV in the germline V gene (reference sequence). This CDR3 is built from 14 residues. DNA of the CDR3: TGTGCCAGCAGTTTATCGGGAGCTAACTATGGCTACACCTTC. Translating it yields CASSLSGANYGYTF.

The chain uses TRBV7-8 and TRBJ1-3, with D perhaps TRBD1 (5 bases). V lost 1 base to trimming and J lost 4 bases, with 8 bases between them. The CDR3 loop spans 14 amino acids. Germline loops: CDR1 SGHVS, CDR2 FQNEAQ. The chain's CDR3 is CASSLGGVGNTIYF. CDR3 bases: TGTGCCAGCAGCTTAGGGGGGGTGGGAAACACCATATATTTT.

V usage is TRBV24-1 and J usage is TRBJ1-2; the D is unclear. The CDR3 contains 14 residues. CDR1 and CDR2 from the germline V gene are KGHDR and SFDVKD. Between the trimmed V and J ends, which lost 5 bases and 0 bases, there was a span of 9 bases. CDR3 sequence reads: CATSGAGANYGYTF. The CDR3, as DNA: TGTGCCACCAGTGGGGCGGGAGCTAACTATGGCTACACCTTC.

This chain connects TRBV27 to TRBJ2-5; 11 positions agree with TRBD1. Trimming took 5 bases from V and 7 from J; bases not matched to a gene: 12. CDR1 and CDR2 (germline): MNHEY, SMNVEV (reference sequence). The CDR3 runs to 16 residues. CDR3 bases: TGTGCCAGCAGTCAAGGGACAGGGGGGGCCGGTGGGACCCAGTACTTC. Amino acids: CASSQGTGGAGGTQYF.

This chain links TRBV30 with TRBJ2-2; 9 bases map to TRBD2. The V segment lost 2 bases and the J segment 0 bases; nucleotides outside the gene matches: 13. CDR3 length: 19 residues. Germline V gives CDR1 GTSNPN, CDR2 SVGIG (reference sequence). Written as DNA, the CDR3 is TGTGCCTGGAGTCCCAGCGCGTTTAGCGGGGGAGCGAACACCGGGGAGCTGTTTTTT. Its translation: CAWSPSAFSGGANTGELFF.

V and J are TRBV28 and TRBJ2-2; no firm D call. Germline V lookup: CDR1 MDHEN, CDR2 SYDVKM. The CDR3 loop spans 11 amino acids. Deletions cut 4 bases from V and 8 bases from J, with 5 bases between. CDR3 DNA: TGTGCCAGCAGTTCTCGGGGGGAGCTGTTTTTT. Its translation is CASSSRGELFF.

This clone has a count of ten or more. The chain links TRBV24-1 to TRBJ2-5; 8 bases line up with TRBD1. CDR1 is KGHDR, CDR2 SFDVKD, per germline. There are 18 residues in the CDR3. V lost 2 bases, J lost 2 bases, and 12 bases stayed unmatched. CDR3 in DNA: TGTGCCACCAGTGATTGGGTTAAGCAGGGGGCTAGGCAAGAGACCCAGTACTTC. Translated, it gives CATSDWVKQGARQETQYF.

The gene calls are TRBV5-1 and TRBJ1-1; 9 bases line up with TRBD1. The CDR3 totals 14 residues. Germline CDR1 reads SGHRS; CDR2 reads YFSETQ. With 3 bases clipped from V and 5 bases from J, the junction kept 5 bases outside the gene matches. The CDR3 region is CASSYTGGRTEAFF. The CDR3, as DNA: TGCGCCAGCAGCTACACAGGGGGCAGAACTGAAGCTTTCTTT.

This chain connects TRBV5-6 to TRBJ2-5; no clear D. CDR3 size: 12 residues. The germline CDR1 and CDR2 sequences are SGHDT and YYEEEE. V lost 4 bases, J lost 5 bases, and 9 bases lay in between. The CDR3 region is CASSIRRETQYF. CDR3 DNA sequence: TGTGCCAGCAGCATCCGCAGGGAGACCCAGTACTTC.